Below, one T cell receptor beta chain is given with its context. The sample is drawn from a study of T cell changes during pregnancy in multiple sclerosis. With V trimmed by 6 bases and J by 3 bases, 8 bases remained unmatched. The CDR3 contains 14 residues. CDR1 is SQVTM and CDR2 is ANQGSEA in the germline V gene. The assay was immunoSEQ multiplex PCR, and TCRdb's table has in-frame clones only and misses some. The data contain approximately 96,000 clones, about 92% of them seen just once; the ten biggest clones take up roughly 2.1%. The receptor comes from a female donor in good health, enrolled as a control in a pregnancy study. This specimen consisted of peripheral blood, obtained after pregnancy. The chain is built from TRBV29-1 and TRBJ1-5, with 7 bases lining up with TRBD1. CDR3 loop: CSVGTGEPNQPQHF. The CDR3 coding sequence is TGCAGCGTCGGCACAGGGGAACCCAATCAGCCCCAGCATTTT.